In its sample, the clone carrying this TCR beta chain was seen once. Its antigen is unidentified. These data originate in a study of shared clonotypes between healthy human individuals. Findings and limits, study-wide: Rarefaction showed sorted-subset sequencing was incomplete despite large depth.

Naive CD8 cells were CD45RO-negative, positively selected for CCR7, excluding terminally differentiated effector memory CD45RA+ cells. Germline CDR1 is SGHTA and CDR2 is FQGNSA. V was pared by 4 bases and J by 6 bases, with 13 bases between. The CDR3 is made up of 14 amino acids. The data were produced by immunoSEQ multiplex PCR, yet TCRdb's version contains in-frame clones alone and is incomplete. Altogether some 580,000 clones are present, 95% to 98% being singletons, with the ten largest covering more than 0.3%. What was sequenced was naive CD8+ T cells sorted from blood. This TCR derives from a man aged 25 to 45 in good health. The chain recombines TRBV7-2 with TRBJ2-1; perhaps TRBD2 as D (7 bases). The CDR3 DNA reads as TGTGCCAGCAGCTCGGGGGCGGGAGCCAATGAGCAGTTCTTC. This translates into CASSSGAGANEQFF. The full variable domain, completed using reference TRBV7-2 and TRBJ2-1, is GAGVSQSPSNKVTEKGKDVELRCDPISGHTALYWYRQSLGQGLEFLIYFQGNSAPDKSGLPSDRFSAERTGGSVSTLTIQRTQQEDSAVYLCASSSGAGANEQFFGPGTRLTVL.